The entry below gives a single T cell receptor beta chain sequence along with its context. As handled by the study authors: Reference gene primer amplification yielded estimated nucleated cell counts. Profiling relied on immunoSEQ multiplex PCR, and the TCRdb table lists in-frame clones only, not all of them. From that table come the V and J calls and clone size; the DNA was used to work out D and trimming. The table records about 52,000 clones, roughly four fifths of them present only once. The data were taken from a study of blood T cell repertoires in COVID-19. At the level of the study: Acute and convalescent COVID-19 samples came from the United States, Italy and Spain. The analysed material was cDNA or gDNA that came from T cells, B-cell-depleted T cells, or PBMCs.

The germline V gene has CDR1 SNHLY and CDR2 FYNNEI. Losses at the gene ends were 4 bases for V and 2 bases for J; bases not matched to a gene: 9. The CDR3 loop spans 17 amino acids. The sequence came from a woman older than 75 with COVID-19, enrolled during active disease. J is TRBJ1-5 and V is TRBV2; 9 bases line up with TRBD1. What was sequenced was peripheral blood. CDR3 nucleotide sequence: TGTGCCAGCAGTGCCGGGACAGGGTGGATAGGCAATCAGCCCCAGCATTTT. This sequence encodes CASSAGTGWIGNQPQHF. The whole variable domain, filled in from reference TRBV2 and TRBJ1-5, reads EPEVTQTPSHQVTQMGQEVILRCVPISNHLYFYWYRQILGQKVEFLVSFYNNEISEKSEIFDDQFSVERPDGSNFTLKIRSTKLEDSAMYFCASSAGTGWIGNQPQHFGDGTRLSIL.